What follows are 10 T cell receptor beta chains derived from one specimen sequenced in a study of blood T cell repertoires in COVID-19. The table came from immunoSEQ multiplex PCR; TCRdb's copy has only in-frame clones and leaves some out. The sample carries roughly 97,000 clones, around 87% recorded once. The sequenced material came from peripheral blood. Receptors originate from a human donor in a cohort sampled during active COVID-19.

This chain uses TRBV4-2 with TRBJ2-7; 11 bases match TRBD2. Germline V lookup: CDR1 LGHNA, CDR2 YNFKEQ. There are 17 residues in the CDR3. V lost 1 base, J lost 6 bases, and 11 bases stayed unmatched. The CDR3 coding sequence is TGTGCCAGCAGCCAAGTTTCCCCCCTAGCGGGAGGATCCGAGCAGTACTTC. Its translation: CASSQVSPLAGGSEQYF.

J is TRBJ2-7 and V is TRBV5-6; 8 nucleotides line up with TRBD1. The CDR3 consists of 17 residues. Germline CDR1 SGHDT, CDR2 YYEEEE. Trimming removed 3 bases from V and 1 base from J; junction bases left unmatched: 12. CDR3 sequence reads: CASSSPFLTGESYEQYF. For the CDR3, the DNA is TGTGCCAGCAGCTCACCGTTTCTGACAGGGGAATCCTACGAGCAGTACTTC.

The chain couples TRBV6-5 to TRBJ1-2, with D perhaps TRBD1 (5 bases). Looked up from germline, CDR1 is MNHEY and CDR2 is SVGAGI. The CDR3 runs 14 residues. Trimming removed 6 bases at V and 4 bases at J, with 15 bases between. The CDR3 DNA reads as TGTGCCAGCAGCAGGGAGCGGGGCGGCTATGGCTACACCTTC. Translation: CASSRERGGYGYTF.

The V call is TRBV19, the J call TRBJ2-3; 8 bases are a match to TRBD2. CDR1 is LNHDA, CDR2 SQIVND, per germline (reference sequence). This CDR3 spans 17 amino acids. V lost 7 bases, J lost 0 bases, and 12 bases stayed unmatched. Here the CDR3 reads CASTPGLGGGSTDTQYF. The CDR3 DNA sequence: TGTGCCAGTACCCCTGGGCTTGGCGGGGGGAGCACAGATACGCAGTATTTT. The variable domain in full, with the rest retrieved from reference TRBV19 and TRBJ2-3, is DGGITQSPKYLFRKEGQNVTLSCEQNLNHDAMYWYRQDPGQGLRLIYYSQIVNDFQKGDIAEGYSVSREKKESFPLTVTSAQKNPTAFYLCASTPGLGGGSTDTQYFGPGTRLTVL.

J is TRBJ1-2 and V is TRBV7-2; 8 bases are shared with TRBD1. The CDR3 extends over 13 amino acids. After removal of 1 base from V and 5 bases from J, the junction contained 0 bases not matched to a gene. Germline V lookup: CDR1 SGHTA, CDR2 FQGNSA. The CDR3 protein is CASSLDRGYGYTF. The DNA for the CDR3 is TGTGCCAGCAGCTTAGACAGGGGGTATGGCTACACCTTC.

The V and J genes are TRBV23-1 and TRBJ1-1; 11 bases match TRBD1. TRBV23-1 belongs to the ORF category, with a function that is uncertain. This CDR3 is 18 amino acids long. Trimming at V came to 0 bases and at J to 1 base, leaving 7 bases not matched to a gene. CDR3 in amino acids: CASSQSGPGQGANTEAFF. The CDR3 DNA follows: TGCGCCAGCAGTCAATCGGGGCCCGGACAGGGGGCGAACACTGAAGCTTTCTTT.

This clone was seen only a few times. The CDR3 nucleotides read TGTGCCAGCAGCTTGATTCAGGGGGGTACAGATACGCAGTATTTT. It is translated as CASSLIQGGTDTQYF. The chain employs TRBV5-4 and TRBJ2-3; possibly TRBD1 for D (7 bases). This CDR3 comprises 15 residues. V gave up 1 base and J gave up 3 bases, with 12 bases separating them. Germline CDR1 reads SGHNT; CDR2 reads YYREEE (reference sequence).

In nucleotides, the CDR3 is TGCGCCAGCAGCTTGGCAGGGATCTCTGGAAACACCATATATTTT. This encodes CASSLAGISGNTIYF. The gene calls are TRBV5-1 and TRBJ1-3, with D tentatively TRBD1 (5 bases). Trimming shortened V by 0 bases and J by 0 bases, and 7 bases separated the two germline ends. The CDR3 runs to 15 residues. The germline V gene encodes CDR1 SGHRS and CDR2 YFSETQ.

The chain links TRBV9 to TRBJ2-1; 8 bases fit TRBD1. The CDR3 sequence is 16 residues long. Germline loops: CDR1 SGDLS, CDR2 YYNGEE. V gave up 5 bases and J gave up 0 bases; unmatched junction bases: 7. CDR3 coding DNA: TGTGCCAGCAGGGGACAGGATCCCCTCTCCTACAATGAGCAGTTCTTC. This encodes CASRGQDPLSYNEQFF. The full variable domain, rest sourced from reference TRBV9 and TRBJ2-1, is DSGVTQTPKHLITATGQRVTLRCSPRSGDLSVYWYQQSLDQGLQFLIQYYNGEERAKGNILERFSAQQFPDLHSELNLSSLELGDSALYFCASRGQDPLSYNEQFFGPGTRLTVL.

The V and J genes are TRBV27 and TRBJ1-1, with 8 bases matching TRBD1. The germline V gene encodes CDR1 MNHEY and CDR2 SMNVEV (reference sequence). The CDR3 runs to 13 residues. With V trimmed by 3 bases and J by 4 bases, 1 base remained unmatched. The CDR3 here is CASSLDRVTEAFF. The CDR3 DNA reads TGTGCCAGCAGTTTGGACAGGGTCACTGAAGCTTTCTTT.